This T cell receptor (beta chain) was sequenced during a study of T cell responses to AZD1222 COVID-19 vaccine. Findings and limits, study-wide: Vaccine-related CD4 TCRs covered spike, predominating at 160-218 and 743-854.

Remarks on this clone: Its antigen is unidentified.

The V end lost 9 bases, the J end lost 8 bases, and 8 bases lay between the germline ends. The germline V gene encodes CDR1 SNHLY and CDR2 FYNNEI. The length of the CDR3 is 10 residues. Libraries were prepared by immunoSEQ multiplex PCR; TCRdb keeps only in-frame clonotypes and omits some of them. The data contain roughly 100,000 clones, around 87% of them seen just once; the ten biggest clones take up about 2.5%. The TCR sequence derives from an adult in good health. The sample here was peripheral blood, taken on day 0 of AZD1222 vaccination. V usage is TRBV2 and J usage is TRBJ2-1; D is undetermined. DNA for the CDR3: TGTGCCAGTCACCCCTATGAGCAGTTCTTC. Translated: CASHPYEQFF.